The TCR beta chain under discussion was sequenced for a study of graft-versus-host responses after intestinal transplantation. Study overall: Recipients obtained multivisceral, liver-intestinal, or isolated intestinal transplants. Overall study findings and caveats: GvH clones appeared in recipient marrow, some first in ileum or blood.

TCRdb keeps only in-frame clones here, not all; method: immunoSEQ multiplex PCR. The sample lists about 97,000 clones, 91% occurring once. Remarks on this clone: Its antigen is currently unknown.

Sequenced material: unstimulated CD4+ T cells sorted from spleen or lymph node cells, taken before transplant. The sequence came from a human donor who was the organ donor for an intestinal transplant.

CDR3 coding DNA: TGCGCCAGCAGCTTGGCCTCACGCGTGGGCTTTACGTACGAGCAGTACTTC. It yields the protein CASSLASRVGFTYEQYF. The chain has TRBV5-1 and TRBJ2-7; D gene uncertain. The CDR3 sequence is 17 residues long. Trimming took off 0 bases at V and 4 bases at J, with 20 bases between the two ends. Germline V gene lookup returns CDR1 SGHRS and CDR2 YFSETQ. The full variable domain, rest sourced from reference TRBV5-1 and TRBJ2-7, is KAGVTQTPRYLIKTRGQQVTLSCSPISGHRSVSWYQQTPGQGLQFLFEYFSETQRNKGNFPGRFSGRQFSNSRSEMNVSTLELGDSALYLCASSLASRVGFTYEQYFGPGTRLTVT.